This TCR beta chain was obtained from a study of T cell responses to AZD1222 COVID-19 vaccine. Only in-frame clones appear in the TCRdb table, and some are missing; sequencing was by immunoSEQ multiplex PCR. The table has about 120,000 clones, approximately 90% seen once. This CDR3 is 16 amino acids long. V lost 2 bases and J lost 4; bases outside the gene matches: 11. Germline V gives CDR1 ENHRY, CDR2 SYGVKD. Points from the study as a whole: Spike was spanned by vaccine-associated CD4 TCRs, with dominance at 160-218 and 743-854. The donors showed a predominance of white British ancestry and of females, with possible underestimation of clonal diversity.

This clone was seen just once. Its matching antigen is unknown. This chain connects TRBV10-3 to TRBJ2-7, with TRBD2 matching over 7 bases. The sequence was collected from an adult in good health. The sample here was peripheral blood, taken on day 0 of AZD1222 vaccination. CDR3: CAISELRTRAPYEQYF. DNA of the CDR3: TGTGCCATCAGTGAGCTAAGGACTAGAGCCCCTTACGAGCAGTACTTC.